The 15 T cell receptor beta chains below come from one sample, sequenced in a study of blood T cells in healthy people across ages (dated by TCRdb to between 2015 and 2017). Libraries were constructed by 5' RACE. Sequencing instrument: Illumina HiSeq 2500. A second PCR of roughly 6 to 11 cycles was run with a J-beta primer mix and a sample-barcoded 5' primer. Using fastp trimming at Q25 and MiXCR clonotype assembly, TCRdb reanalyzed the public sequencing data and kept in-frame beta chains. Each record represents a unique CDR3 protein, reported with the most common genes and DNA among its rows. Here the sample has about 1.7 million distinct CDR3 sequences; roughly 28% occur a single time. Of the sample, 6.5% to 8.5% falls within the top ten clones. The sample comprised blood. These receptors were obtained from a woman in her twenties or thirties in good health.

Only a few counts were recorded for this clonotype. This sequence joins TRBV12-3 or TRBV12-4 and TRBJ1-2; a possible D gene is TRBD1 (5 bases). Trimming took 6 bases from V and 7 from J, leaving 12 bases between them. CDR3 length equals 12 residues. DNA for the CDR3: TGTGCCAGCAGCCGCCCGGGGACTGGCTACACCTTC. Translated, it gives CASSRPGTGYTF.

The chain carries TRBV24-1 and TRBJ2-5; tentatively, D is TRBD2 (6 bases). The CDR3 extends over 13 amino acids. The germline CDR1 and CDR2 sequences are KGHDR and SFDVKD. V shed 4 bases and J shed 5 bases, with 10 bases lying between them. In DNA, the CDR3 is TGTGCCACCAGTGAGTCCAGCGGGGAGACCCAGTACTTC. Its protein product is CATSESSGETQYF.

This clonotype was detected a few times. The chain is built from TRBV3-1 and TRBJ2-7; D is tentatively TRBD1 or TRBD2 (6 bases each). The CDR3 has 13 residues. CDR1 is LGHDT, CDR2 YNNKEL, per germline (reference sequence). The germline V and J ends were trimmed by 4 bases and 7 bases, with 14 bases remaining between them. The CDR3 nucleotides are TGTGCCAGCAGCCCCACTAGGGGGGAAGAGCAGTACTTC. Protein sequence: CASSPTRGEEQYF.

The chain employs TRBV5-1 and TRBJ2-5, with TRBD2 matching over 8 bases. CDR1 and CDR2 from the germline V gene are SGHRS and YFSETQ. The CDR3 is 14 residues long. V lost 7 bases to trimming and J lost 1 base; unmatched junction nucleotides: 6. CDR3: CASFPGTSQETQYF. The CDR3, as DNA: TGCGCCAGCTTCCCCGGGACTAGCCAAGAGACCCAGTACTTC.

This clonotype was seen a few times. V is TRBV7-2 and J is TRBJ2-7, with D possibly TRBD1 on 6 matching bases. In germline, CDR1 is SGHTA, CDR2 FQGNSA. The CDR3 contains 13 residues. Trimming took 5 bases from V and 8 from J, leaving 16 bases between them. The DNA for the CDR3 is TGTGCCAGCAGCCCCACCGGACAGCAAAAGCAGTACTTC. This translates into CASSPTGQQKQYF.

This clonotype was observed many times. This chain uses TRBV9 with TRBJ2-1; D is perhaps TRBD2 (7 bases). This CDR3 has 17 residues. From germline, CDR1 is SGDLS and CDR2 YYNGEE. With 0 bases removed from V and 0 bases from J, the gap between germline ends came to 13 bases. CDR3 protein: CASSVEGGGSSYNEQFF. The DNA of the CDR3 is TGTGCCAGCAGCGTAGAGGGGGGAGGGAGCTCCTACAATGAGCAGTTCTTC.

V is TRBV29-1 and J is TRBJ1-2, with D possibly being TRBD1 (6 bases). V was clipped by 7 bases and J by 3 bases, with 12 bases between them. CDR3 size: 12 residues. Looked up from germline, CDR1 is SQVTM and CDR2 is ANQGSEA. CDR3 coding DNA: TGCAGCGGATGGGGGGCGGACTATGGCTACACCTTC. This gives the protein CSGWGADYGYTF.

This clonotype has only a few counts. The chain joins TRBV4-1 to TRBJ2-3, with D possibly being TRBD2 (6 bases). V dropped 1 base and J dropped 3 bases, with 17 bases sitting between them. The V gene's germline CDR1 is MGHRA and CDR2 YSYEKL. CDR3 size: 17 residues. The CDR3 sequence is CASSQGSPGEVTDTQYF. CDR3 nucleotides: TGCGCCAGCAGCCAAGGTAGCCCGGGGGAGGTGACAGATACGCAGTATTTT.

The V call is TRBV20-1, the J call TRBJ2-7, with 10 bases identical to TRBD2. V lost 3 bases and J lost 2; bases outside the gene matches: 4. Germline values: CDR1 DFQATT, CDR2 SNEGSKA (reference sequence). The CDR3 is made up of 14 amino acids. The CDR3, as DNA: TGCAGTGCTAGCAGCGGGAGGGTTCCCTACGAGCAGTACTTC. Translating it yields CSASSGRVPYEQYF.

This clonotype was seen more than once but under ten times. Compared with germline, one end of the junction differs, possibly owing to a read error. The rearrangement uses TRBV20-1 and TRBJ2-7, with D unclear. This CDR3 contains 12 residues. In germline, CDR1 is DFQATT, CDR2 SNEGSKA (reference sequence). The CDR3 nucleotides are TGCAGTGCTAGAGATTTATCCTTCGAGCAGTACTTC. Encoded protein: CSARDLSFEQYF.

As for this clonotype: One base away lies a much larger clone, so this may be a sequencing read error. The conserved phenylalanine or tryptophan normally closing the CDR3 is absent here, so this likely arose from a read error. The chain joins TRBV5-1 to TRBJ2-1; TRBD1 matches at 7 bases. The CDR3 runs 13 residues. The junction had 4 bases not matched to a gene; V was cut back by 4 bases and J by 6 bases. Germline CDR1 and CDR2: SGHRS and YFSETQ. CDR3 sequence (DNA): TGCGCCAGCAGCCCCGACAGGGCCAATGAGCAGTTCGTC. Translating gives CASSPDRANEQFV.

In this sample, this clonotype turned up a few times. The chain recombines TRBV10-3 with TRBJ1-1; D is ambiguous. The CDR3 is 14 residues long. V shed 6 bases and J shed 0 bases, with 11 bases lying between them. Germline CDR1 reads ENHRY; CDR2 reads SYGVKD. The CDR3: CAISQDGMNTEAFF. DNA of the CDR3: TGTGCCATCAGCCAGGACGGTATGAACACTGAAGCTTTCTTT.

V and J are TRBV28 and TRBJ1-2; TRBD1 matches at 11 bases. Germline V CDR1 and CDR2: MDHEN, SYDVKM. Losses at the gene ends were 5 bases for V and 7 bases for J; bases not matched to a gene: 9. This CDR3 is built from 15 residues. The CDR3 loop reads CASSPADRGRLGYTF. CDR3 in DNA: TGTGCCAGCAGTCCTGCGGACAGGGGGCGACTTGGCTACACCTTC.

The rearrangement uses TRBV2 and TRBJ2-3, with no clear D. Germline CDR1 and CDR2: SNHLY and FYNNEI. The CDR3 has 13 residues. Trimming pared 11 bases from V and 6 bases from J, leaving 18 bases between. The CDR3 here is CAGLSPMGDTQYF. The DNA of the CDR3 is TGTGCCGGCCTGTCACCTATGGGCGATACGCAGTATTTT.

This clonotype was counted a few times. The chain employs TRBV5-1 and TRBJ2-1, with 13 bases lining up with TRBD2. V dropped 0 bases and J dropped 8; count of bases not matched to a gene: 5. Looked up from germline, CDR1 is SGHRS and CDR2 is YFSETQ. This CDR3 is 16 amino acids long. The chain's CDR3 is CASSLGLAGGRDEQFF. As DNA, the CDR3 is TGCGCCAGCAGCTTGGGACTAGCGGGGGGAAGGGATGAGCAGTTCTTC.